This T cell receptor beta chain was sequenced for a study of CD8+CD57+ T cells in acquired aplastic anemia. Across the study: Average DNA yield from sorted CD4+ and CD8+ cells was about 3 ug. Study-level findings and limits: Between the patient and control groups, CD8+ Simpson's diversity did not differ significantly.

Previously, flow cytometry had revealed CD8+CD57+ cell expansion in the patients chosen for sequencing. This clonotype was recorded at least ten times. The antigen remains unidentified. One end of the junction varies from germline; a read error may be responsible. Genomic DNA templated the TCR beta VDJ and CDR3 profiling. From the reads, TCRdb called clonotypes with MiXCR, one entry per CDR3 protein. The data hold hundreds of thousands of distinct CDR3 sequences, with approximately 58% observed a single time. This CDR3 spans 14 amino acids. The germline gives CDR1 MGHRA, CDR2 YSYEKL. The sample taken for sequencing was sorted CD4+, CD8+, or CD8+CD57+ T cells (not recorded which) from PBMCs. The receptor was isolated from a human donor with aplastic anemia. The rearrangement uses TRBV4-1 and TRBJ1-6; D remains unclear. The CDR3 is CASSQEWANSLLHF. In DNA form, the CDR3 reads TGCGCCAGCAGCCAAGAATGGGCTAATTCACTCCTCCACTTT.